This TCR beta chain is drawn from a study of blood T cell repertoires in COVID-19. Background on the study: Sites across the United States, Italy and Spain contributed samples from acute and convalescent COVID-19. Nucleic acid was either cDNA or gDNA, and it came from T cells, B-cell-depleted T cells, or PBMCs.

With 0 bases clipped from V and 6 bases from J, the junction kept 13 bases outside the gene matches. The germline V gene has CDR1 SGHVS and CDR2 FQNEAQ. This CDR3 has 18 residues. In the original analysis: Estimated nucleated cell counts came from reference gene primer amplification. Assay used: immunoSEQ multiplex PCR; TCRdb lists only in-frame clones, some missing. The V and J calls and the clone size are those of that table, but D and trimming were determined from the DNA. Among tens of thousands of clones listed, approximately 81% were seen once. Source material: peripheral blood. V is TRBV7-8 and J is TRBJ2-7; the match to TRBD2 covers 11 bases. The TCR originated in an elderly woman with COVID-19, enrolled during active disease. The CDR3 loop reads CASSLAAAPSGRITEQYF. CDR3 coding DNA: TGTGCCAGCAGCTTAGCCGCTGCGCCTAGCGGGAGGATCACCGAGCAGTACTTC.